This T cell receptor (beta chain) was captured in a study of breast tumors, draining lymph nodes, adjacent tissues. Whole-study results and caveats: The lymph node origin of tumor T cells was framed as consistent with a hypothesis, not demonstrated.

In regard to this clonotype: Its antigen is still unknown.

Germline V gene data show CDR1 as SGHNT and CDR2 as YYREEE (reference sequence). The CDR3 extends over 14 amino acids. Trimming shortened V by 5 bases and J by 9 bases, and 15 bases separated the two germline ends. Axillary draining lymph nodes of breast cancer patients supplied the node samples. TCRdb re-derived calls from the multiplex PCR reads in MiXCR, one entry per CDR3 protein. The sample contains some 120,000 distinct CDR3 sequences, roughly 21% of which appear only once. The sequenced sample consisted of axillary lymph node tissue. The genes are TRBV5-4 and TRBJ1-6; D is perhaps TRBD1 (5 bases). This receptor was identified in a female donor with breast cancer. Some clones in this sample may be carry-over from other donors' samples. The CDR3 coding sequence is TGTGCCAGCAGGTTAGGGGTTACGAGTTCACCCCTCCACTTT. Translated: CASRLGVTSSPLHF.